Listed below are T cell receptor beta chains from one sample, sequenced in a study of identical twins. TCRdb redid the calling of the 5' RACE reads with MiXCR, one entry per CDR3 protein. This sample has around 530,000 distinct CDR3 sequences; approximately 16% occur once, and the top ten carry 0.44%. These same records also appear under a second study, on yellow fever vaccine responses in identical twins.

Sequenced: CD4+ T cells sorted from blood. These receptors came from a woman aged 18-29 years in good health. Each CDR3 is given with its conserved first and last residue. A D gene is named only where the DNA matches it firmly. Not all rows give a size; the values are once, few, many and, for expanded clones, a class.

d_gene	v_gene	j_gene	abundance	CDR3aa	CDR3nt
.	TRBV12-3/TRBV12-4	TRBJ2-1	.	CASTMLNRFNEQFF	TGTGCCAGCACCATGTTGAATAGGTTCAATGAGCAGTTCTTC
.	TRBV12-3/TRBV12-4	TRBJ2-2	.	CASSLDRVQNTGELFF	TGTGCCAGCAGTTTAGATAGGGTGCAGAACACCGGGGAGCTGTTTTTT
TRBD1	TRBV6-1	TRBJ1-5	few	CASSPTGPSNQPQHF	TGTGCCAGCAGCCCGACAGGGCCCAGCAATCAGCCCCAGCATTTT
.	TRBV12-3/TRBV12-4	TRBJ2-1	many	CASSLGNEQFF	TGTGCCAGCAGCTTAGGCAATGAGCAGTTCTTC
.	TRBV5-6	TRBJ1-5	.	CASSFKSGNQPQHF	TGTGCCAGCAGCTTTAAGAGTGGCAATCAGCCCCAGCATTTT
.	TRBV7-2	TRBJ1-1	.	CASKTLLGNTEAFF	TGTGCCAGCAAAACTCTTTTGGGGAACACTGAAGCTTTCTTT
.	TRBV10-3	TRBJ2-7	few	CAISVASENYEQYF	TGTGCCATCAGTGTAGCTAGCGAGAACTACGAGCAGTACTTC
.	TRBV6-6	TRBJ1-1	few	CASTSGQNTEAFF	TGTGCCAGCACTTCGGGACAGAACACTGAAGCTTTCTTT
TRBD2	TRBV10-3	TRBJ2-7	.	CAISESTGGPFGEQYF	TGTGCCATCAGTGAGTCGACGGGAGGGCCTTTCGGGGAGCAGTACTTC
TRBD1	TRBV5-1	TRBJ2-7	few	CASSCPGTGLYEQYF	TGCGCCAGCAGCTGTCCCGGGACAGGCCTCTACGAGCAGTACTTC
TRBD1	TRBV7-2	TRBJ1-6	.	CASSLAHDRDNSPLHF	TGTGCCAGCAGCTTAGCGCACGACAGGGATAATTCACCCCTCCACTTT
TRBD1	TRBV5-6	TRBJ2-6	.	CASSLWTGSSGANVLTF	TGTGCCAGCAGCTTGTGGACAGGGAGCTCTGGGGCCAACGTCCTGACTTTC
TRBD2	TRBV27	TRBJ2-2	.	CASSLSGITGELFF	TGTGCCAGCAGTCTTAGCGGGATCACCGGGGAGCTGTTTTTT
.	TRBV5-5	TRBJ2-3	.	CASSLGKLMGTDTQYF	TGTGCCAGCAGCTTGGGCAAGTTGATGGGCACAGATACGCAGTATTTT
TRBD2	TRBV27	TRBJ2-2	.	CASRRGSGVSGELFF	TGTGCCAGCAGGCGGGGTAGCGGGGTATCCGGGGAGCTGTTTTTT
TRBD1	TRBV7-9	TRBJ1-1	.	CASSSRTGTEAFF	TGTGCCAGCAGCTCGAGGACAGGGACTGAAGCTTTCTTT
.	TRBV2	TRBJ2-1	few	CASSIRGIQKDNEQFF	TGTGCCAGCAGTATTCGGGGGATTCAAAAGGACAATGAGCAGTTCTTC
.	TRBV2	TRBJ2-5	few	CASLAVLQETQYF	TGTGCCAGCTTAGCAGTACTGCAAGAGACCCAGTACTTC
TRBD1	TRBV5-1	TRBJ1-2	many	CASSWDRANYGYTF	TGCGCCAGCAGCTGGGACAGGGCTAACTATGGCTACACCTTC
TRBD2	TRBV9	TRBJ2-1	once	CASSGRLAGGSYNEQFF	TGTGCCAGCAGCGGGAGACTAGCGGGGGGTAGTTACAATGAGCAGTTCTTC
TRBD2	TRBV7-8	TRBJ2-5	.	CASSPRLAAFQETQYF	TGTGCCAGCAGCCCCCGGCTAGCGGCCTTCCAAGAGACCCAGTACTTC
TRBD2	TRBV20-1	TRBJ2-3	few	CSARTGTSAPDTQYF	TGCAGTGCTCGGACCGGGACTAGCGCCCCAGATACGCAGTATTTT
.	TRBV3-1	TRBJ1-4	.	CASSQDVGGLPPGAEKLFF	TGTGCCAGCAGCCAAGATGTGGGAGGCCTTCCCCCTGGAGCCGAAAAACTGTTTTTT
.	TRBV12-3/TRBV12-4	TRBJ2-3	.	CASSLAGGSQVNTQYF	TGTGCCAGCAGTTTAGCGGGTGGCAGCCAGGTGAATACGCAGTATTTT
.	TRBV20-1	TRBJ2-3	.	CSASSWVGTDTQYF	TGCAGTGCTAGCTCGTGGGTTGGCACAGATACGCAGTATTTT
.	TRBV21-1	TRBJ2-7	few	CAILMTGRKEQYF	TGTGCCATCCTTATGACAGGCCGAAAGGAGCAGTACTTC
.	TRBV29-1	TRBJ2-5	few	CSVERGTETQYF	TGCAGCGTGGAAAGGGGTACTGAGACCCAGTACTTC
TRBD2	TRBV7-9	TRBJ2-1	.	CASSLPSGTSGHNEQFF	TGTGCCAGCAGCTTGCCTTCCGGGACTAGCGGTCACAATGAGCAGTTCTTC
.	TRBV7-2	TRBJ2-2	many	CASSLAGYTGELFF	TGTGCCAGCAGCTTGGCGGGGTACACCGGGGAGCTGTTTTTT
.	TRBV12-3/TRBV12-4	TRBJ2-3	.	CASSFEQAGTDTQYF	TGTGCCAGCAGTTTCGAACAGGCAGGCACAGATACGCAGTATTTT
.	TRBV15	TRBJ1-1	.	CATRGNTEAFF	TGTGCCACAAGGGGGAACACTGAAGCTTTCTTT
.	TRBV12-3/TRBV12-4	TRBJ2-2	many	CASSLGGLLYTGELFF	TGTGCCAGCAGTTTAGGGGGATTATTATACACCGGGGAGCTGTTTTTT